Below, 7 T cell receptor beta chains from the same sample are listed, as sequenced in a study of cytomegalovirus exposure and HLA in healthy donors (dated by TCRdb to 2016 to 2017). The library was prepared using the immunoSEQ multiplex PCR assay. For the multiplex PCR, a mixture combining 60 forward primers for TCR Vbeta segments and 13 reverse primers for TCR Jbeta segments was used. This is the immuneACCESS table as TCRdb keeps it, with only in-frame sequences that have V and J called. A part of the clones is gone; compared with another copy, unresolved V genes explain less than half, and the rest is unexplained. This sample comprises about 130,000 clones, more than 70% of them detected only once. The top ten clonotypes cover 0.75% to 0.95% of the sample. Sample: PBMCs. Receptors originate from a woman aged 60-75 years in good health and CMV-seronegative.

The rearrangement joins TRBV6-6 to TRBJ2-5, with 10 bases identical to TRBD2. With the DNA end fitting TRBJ2-7 better, the J assignment may be wrong. The CDR3 spans 15 residues. Germline V gives CDR1 MNHNY, CDR2 SVGAGI (reference sequence). The CDR3 nucleotides read TGTGCCAGCAGTTACTCCCCAGCGGGAGGGTACGAGCAGTACTTC. It codes for CASSYSPAGGYEQYF.

The rearrangement joins TRBV18 to TRBJ1-1; D ambiguous. Trimming cost V 4 bases and J 6 bases, with 12 bases left between them. The CDR3 is 13 residues long. CDR1 KGHSH and CDR2 LQKENI come from the germline V gene. The CDR3 loop is CASSLIPGSEAFF. In nucleotides, the CDR3 is TGTGCCAGCTCACTAATCCCGGGGTCTGAAGCTTTCTTT.

The genes are TRBV5-1 and TRBJ2-4, with a tentative D call TRBD2 (6 bases). CDR3 length: 16 amino acids. V dropped 4 bases and J dropped 0 bases, with 14 bases sitting between them. Germline V gives CDR1 SGHRS, CDR2 YFSETQ. CDR3 amino acids: CASSPAGILAKNIQYF. In nucleotides, the CDR3 is TGCGCCAGCAGCCCCGCGGGGATACTAGCCAAAAACATTCAGTACTTC.

This clone was detected once. The genes are TRBV2 and TRBJ2-5; tentative D call: TRBD1 (5 bases). Trimming cost V 5 bases and J 2 bases, with 12 bases left between them. The germline gives CDR1 SNHLY, CDR2 FYNNEI. The length of the CDR3 is 14 residues. CDR3 sequence reads: CASSHRQIQETQYF. DNA of the CDR3: TGTGCCAGCAGTCACCGACAGATACAAGAGACCCAGTACTTC. The full variable domain, with the rest looked up from reference TRBV2 and TRBJ2-5, is EPEVTQTPSHQVTQMGQEVILRCVPISNHLYFYWYRQILGQKVEFLVSFYNNEISEKSEIFDDQFSVERPDGSNFTLKIRSTKLEDSAMYFCASSHRQIQETQYFGPGTRLLVL.

This clone was seen a few times. The chain combines TRBV5-1 with TRBJ1-2; D perhaps matches TRBD1 (5 bases). Trimming stripped 2 bases from V and 3 bases from J, with 17 bases between. Germline-derived CDR1 and CDR2 are SGHRS and YFSETQ. The CDR3 consists of 16 residues. The CDR3 bases are TGCGCCAGCAGCTTAGGCCCAGGGCGAGCTGACTATGGCTACACCTTC. Its protein is CASSLGPGRADYGYTF.

The chain carries TRBV9 and TRBJ1-6, with D possibly TRBD1 on 6 matching bases. Trimming removed 3 bases from V and 7 bases from J, with 17 bases in between. Germline CDR1 is SGDLS and CDR2 is YYNGEE. The CDR3 has 16 amino acids. The CDR3 DNA sequence: TGTGCCAGCAGCGACAAGACAGGCGTCCTAAATTCACCCCTCCACTTT. Amino acids: CASSDKTGVLNSPLHF.

The V call is TRBV6-1, the J call TRBJ1-1; TRBD1 matches 9 bases. Trimming at V came to 5 bases and at J to 2 bases, leaving 6 bases not matched to a gene. Germline lookup yields CDR1 MNHNS and CDR2 SASEGT. The CDR3 is made up of 15 amino acids. DNA of the CDR3: TGTGCCAGCAGTTGGGACAGGGCAACAAACACTGAAGCTTTCTTT. It encodes CASSWDRATNTEAFF.